The T cell receptor (beta chain) under discussion was sequenced for a study of blood T cell repertoires in COVID-19. Measured with immunoSEQ multiplex PCR; TCRdb has only the in-frame clones, and not every one. The sample lists tens of thousands of clones; approximately 90% were seen once. The count of this clone is one. V lost 5 bases to trimming and J lost 0 bases, with 11 bases between them. Germline lookup yields CDR1 MGHRA and CDR2 YSYEKL. The CDR3 length is 15 residues. The chain links TRBV4-1 to TRBJ1-3, with a weak D call TRBD1 (5 bases). Sequenced input: peripheral blood. The receptor was isolated from a man between 65 and 85 years old with acute or convalescent COVID-19. DNA for the CDR3: TGCGCCAGCAGCTCGCAGGGCGTCTCTGGAAACACCATATATTTT. This sequence encodes CASSSQGVSGNTIYF.